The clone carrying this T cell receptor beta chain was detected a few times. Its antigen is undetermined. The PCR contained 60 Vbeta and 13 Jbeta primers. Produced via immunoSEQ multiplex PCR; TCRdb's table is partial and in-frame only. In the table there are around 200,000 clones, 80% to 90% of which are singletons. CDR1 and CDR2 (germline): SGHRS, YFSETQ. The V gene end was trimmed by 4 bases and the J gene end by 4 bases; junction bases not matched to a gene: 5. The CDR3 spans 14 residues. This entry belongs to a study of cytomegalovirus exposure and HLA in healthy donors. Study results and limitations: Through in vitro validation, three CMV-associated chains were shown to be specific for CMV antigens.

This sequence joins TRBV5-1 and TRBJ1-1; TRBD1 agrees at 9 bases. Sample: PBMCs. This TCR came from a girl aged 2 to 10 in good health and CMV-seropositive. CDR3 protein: CASSTPDRGTEAFF. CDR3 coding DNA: TGCGCCAGCAGCACCCCGGACAGGGGCACTGAAGCTTTCTTT.